The TCR beta chain described here comes from a study of early T cells in non-severe SARS-CoV-2 infection. As for the study in general: Unsorted whole blood bulk RNA was sequenced, with unpaired chains.

Overall study results and limits: Matches to VDJdb favored anti-spike CD8 responses and missed private and CD4 specificities.

Attachment of unique molecular identifiers to individual cDNA molecules was performed. TCRdb re-called the 5' RACE reads with MiXCR, one entry per CDR3 protein. The sample has tens of thousands of distinct CDR3 sequences; about 12% are singletons. The sample holds many counts of this clonotype. Antigen specificity is unknown. The V segment lost 5 bases and the J segment 2 bases; nucleotides outside the gene matches: 9. Looked up from germline, CDR1 is DFQATT and CDR2 is SNEGSKA (reference sequence). CDR3 length: 14 residues. This chain uses TRBV20-1 with TRBJ2-7, with 7 bases fitting TRBD1. The clonotype comes from an adult who was a healthcare worker with PCR-confirmed SARS-CoV-2 infection or an uninfected control (not recorded which). Sequencing was carried out using whole blood. This chain's CDR3 is CSAHKTGTTYEQYF. The DNA for the CDR3 is TGCAGTGCTCACAAGACAGGGACCACCTACGAGCAGTACTTC.